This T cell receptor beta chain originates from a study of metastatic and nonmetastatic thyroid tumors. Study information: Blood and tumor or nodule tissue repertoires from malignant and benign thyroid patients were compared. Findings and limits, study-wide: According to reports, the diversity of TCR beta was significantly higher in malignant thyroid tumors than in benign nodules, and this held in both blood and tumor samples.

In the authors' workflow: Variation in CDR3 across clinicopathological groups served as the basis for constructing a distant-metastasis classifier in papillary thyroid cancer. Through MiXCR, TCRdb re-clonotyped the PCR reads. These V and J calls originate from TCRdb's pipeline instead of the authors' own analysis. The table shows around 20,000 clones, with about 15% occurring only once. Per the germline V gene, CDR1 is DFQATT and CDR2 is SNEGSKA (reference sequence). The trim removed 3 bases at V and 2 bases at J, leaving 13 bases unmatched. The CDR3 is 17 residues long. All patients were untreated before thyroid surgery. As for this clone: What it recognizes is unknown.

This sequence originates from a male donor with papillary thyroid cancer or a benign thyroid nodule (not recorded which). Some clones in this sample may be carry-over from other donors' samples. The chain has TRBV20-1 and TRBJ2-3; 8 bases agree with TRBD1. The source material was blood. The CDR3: CSAREAWDRSSTDTQYF. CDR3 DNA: TGCAGTGCTAGGGAGGCCTGGGACAGGTCGTCCACAGATACGCAGTATTTT.